This is a list of T cell receptor beta chains from one sample in a study of CD8+CD57+ T cells in acquired aplastic anemia. From the reads, TCRdb called clonotypes with MiXCR, one entry per CDR3 protein. The sample holds around 290,000 distinct CDR3 sequences; approximately 57% are singletons and the top ten take around 1.3%. Input material: sorted CD4+, CD8+, or CD8+CD57+ T cells (not recorded which) from PBMCs. These receptor sequences come from a human donor with aplastic anemia. Both conserved end residues are part of each CDR3. Each record gives: J gene, clone size, D gene, V gene, CDR3 DNA, CDR3 protein. The D gene is left open where the match is weak. Size values are once, few and many counts, or a class for expanded clones, and some rows have none.

J: TRBJ2-5; size: few; D: TRBD2; V: TRBV5-1; DNA: TGCGCCAGCAGCTTGGGGGGGACTAGCGGGGAAGAGACCCAGTACTTC; CDR3: CASSLGGTSGEETQYF
J: TRBJ1-2; size: .; D: .; V: TRBV13; DNA: TGTGCCAGCAGCCAATATACGGGGGGTCGTGGCTACACCTTC; CDR3: CASSQYTGGRGYTF
J: TRBJ1-3; size: few; D: TRBD1; V: TRBV10-3; DNA: TGTGCCAGCGCCGGGACAGGGTTCGGAAACACCATATATTTT; CDR3: CASAGTGFGNTIYF
J: TRBJ2-5; size: many; D: .; V: TRBV18; DNA: TGTGCCAGCTCACCGTCCCAAGAGACCCAGTACTTC; CDR3: CASSPSQETQYF
J: TRBJ2-7; size: many; D: .; V: TRBV5-6; DNA: TGTGCCAGCAGCTTTGGGTACGAGCAGTACTTC; CDR3: CASSFGYEQYF
J: TRBJ2-3; size: few; D: TRBD2; V: TRBV29-1; DNA: TGCAGCGTTACTAGCGGGGAGGATAGCACAGATACGCAGTATTTT; CDR3: CSVTSGEDSTDTQYF
J: TRBJ2-7; size: .; D: TRBD1; V: TRBV19; DNA: TGTGCCACCAGGGCGCCGGGACAGGTTTACGAGCAGTACTTC; CDR3: CATRAPGQVYEQYF
J: TRBJ1-5; size: .; D: .; V: TRBV7-9; DNA: TGTGCCAGCAGCCAAGATTCCACCAGCAATCAGCCCCAGCATTTT; CDR3: CASSQDSTSNQPQHF
J: TRBJ2-7; size: .; D: TRBD2; V: TRBV20-1; DNA: TGCAGTGCTAGCGTGGCTAGCGGGGCCTACGAGCAGTACTTC; CDR3: CSASVASGAYEQYF
J: TRBJ1-6; size: .; D: .; V: TRBV14; DNA: TGTGCCAGCAGCCATGATATAGGGGGACGGGGCTCACCCCTCCACTTT; CDR3: CASSHDIGGRGSPLHF
J: TRBJ2-1; size: .; D: .; V: TRBV7-3; DNA: TGTGCCAGCAGCTTAACTAGCCCGAGTTACAATGAGCAGCTCTTC; CDR3: CASSLTSPSYNEQLF
J: TRBJ2-3; size: .; D: .; V: TRBV15; DNA: TGTGCCACCAGCAGAGATGGCGTTCGGGGGGCAACAGATACGCAGTATTTT; CDR3: CATSRDGVRGATDTQYF
J: TRBJ2-5; size: many; D: .; V: TRBV5-8; DNA: TGTGCCAGCAGCCCACCGGGGACACAAGAGACCCAGTACTTC; CDR3: CASSPPGTQETQYF
J: TRBJ2-5; size: .; D: .; V: TRBV7-2; DNA: TGTGCCAGCAGCTCTGGGGGGGGGCCGTCAGAGACCCAGTACTTC; CDR3: CASSSGGGPSETQYF
J: TRBJ2-7; size: .; D: TRBD2; V: TRBV20-1; DNA: TGCAGTGCTAGGACTAGCGGGGGTCAAGGTGGGCCCTACGAGCAGTACTTC; CDR3: CSARTSGGQGGPYEQYF
J: TRBJ1-4; size: few; D: .; V: TRBV7-9; DNA: TGTGCCAGCAGGGAGGGGGAAGAAAAACTGTTTTTT; CDR3: CASREGEEKLFF
J: TRBJ1-3; size: .; D: TRBD1; V: TRBV2; DNA: TGTGCCAGCACCGGACAGGGCGGAAACACCATATATTTT; CDR3: CASTGQGGNTIYF
J: TRBJ1-1; size: .; D: .; V: TRBV7-3; DNA: TGTGCCAGCAGCTTAAGAAAGAACACTGAAGCTTTCTTT; CDR3: CASSLRKNTEAFF
J: TRBJ2-5; size: few; D: .; V: TRBV7-6; DNA: TGTGCCAGCAGCGCGGAGAGGGCCCAAGAGACCCAGTACTTC; CDR3: CASSAERAQETQYF
J: TRBJ1-2; size: .; D: TRBD1; V: TRBV6-5; DNA: TGTGCCAGCAGTCTAACCACAGGGGCGATTAACTATGGCTACACCTTC; CDR3: CASSLTTGAINYGYTF
J: TRBJ1-1; size: .; D: .; V: TRBV10-3; DNA: TGTGCCATCAGAGAGCCTAACAGTAACACTGAAGCTTTCTTT; CDR3: CAIREPNSNTEAFF
J: TRBJ2-5; size: .; D: TRBD1; V: TRBV20-1; DNA: TGCAGTGCTAGGTCACAGGGGCGAGGAGAGACCCAGTACTTC; CDR3: CSARSQGRGETQYF
J: TRBJ2-1; size: .; D: .; V: TRBV7-9; DNA: TGTGCCAGCAGCTTAGCGGTTGATGGCCATGAGCAGTTCTTC; CDR3: CASSLAVDGHEQFF
J: TRBJ1-1; size: many; D: .; V: TRBV6-1; DNA: TGTGCCAGCAGTGAAGGTGAATACCCCACTGAAGCTTTCTTT; CDR3: CASSEGEYPTEAFF
J: TRBJ2-7; size: .; D: TRBD1; V: TRBV29-1; DNA: TGCAGCGTTGAGACAGGGGACTACGAGCAGTACTTC; CDR3: CSVETGDYEQYF
J: TRBJ2-1; size: .; D: TRBD2; V: TRBV24-1; DNA: TGTGCCACCAGTGATCCGCGGGAGGGCCATGAGCAGTTCTTC; CDR3: CATSDPREGHEQFF
J: TRBJ1-5; size: .; D: .; V: TRBV7-3; DNA: TGTGCCAGCAGCAGACTAGCGGGGGGTAGCAATCAGCCCCAGCATTTT; CDR3: CASSRLAGGSNQPQHF
J: TRBJ1-6; size: .; D: .; V: TRBV6-5; DNA: TGTGCCAGCAGTTACCGGACAGATAATTCACCCCTCCACTTT; CDR3: CASSYRTDNSPLHF
J: TRBJ2-2; size: many; D: .; V: TRBV19; DNA: TGTGCCAGTCTGATTAGGGACACCAAACGGGGGAACACCGGGGAGCTGTTTTTT; CDR3: CASLIRDTKRGNTGELFF
J: TRBJ1-6; size: .; D: TRBD1; V: TRBV12-3/TRBV12-4; DNA: TGTGCCAGCAGTTTGGTGAACAGGGGACCCTATAATTCACCCCTCCACTTT; CDR3: CASSLVNRGPYNSPLHF
J: TRBJ2-2; size: many; D: .; V: TRBV20-1; DNA: TGCAGTGATTCTGTGAACACCGGGGAGCTGTTTTTT; CDR3: CSDSVNTGELFF
J: TRBJ2-1; size: .; D: .; V: TRBV24-1; DNA: TGTGCCACCAGTGACCGAAGGGAAGTCTACAATGAGCAGTTCTTC; CDR3: CATSDRREVYNEQFF
J: TRBJ2-7; size: .; D: .; V: TRBV7-3; DNA: TGTGCCAGCAGCTTAGTCGGCGGGGCGACAGTAGCCTACGAGCAGTACTTC; CDR3: CASSLVGGATVAYEQYF